These T cell receptor beta chains were read from a single sample in a study of control samples from healthy donors and cancer patients. The assay was immunoSEQ multiplex PCR, and TCRdb's table has in-frame clones only and misses some. The table includes about 180,000 clones, 90% to 95% detected once. The sample comprised blood. Receptors originate from a man younger than 40 in good health. CDR3s include the opening cysteine and the closing phenylalanine or tryptophan. The order of the fields is CDR3 length, J gene, V gene, clone size, D gene, CDR3 DNA, CDR3 protein. D genes are given only for firm matches. A row's size may be missing; if present it is once, few, many or a size class.

cdr3_length: 15
j_call: TRBJ1-2
v_call: TRBV27
clone_size: NA
d_call: NA
cdr3_nt: TGTGCCAGCAGTTTATCTCCGGTAAGGGGCTATGGCTACACCTTC
cdr3_aa: CASSLSPVRGYGYTF

cdr3_length: 14
j_call: TRBJ1-5
v_call: TRBV29-1
clone_size: few
d_call: NA
cdr3_nt: TGCAGCGCCGTGGGAGAAAATAGCAATCAGCCCCAGCATTTT
cdr3_aa: CSAVGENSNQPQHF

cdr3_length: 12
j_call: TRBJ1-1
v_call: TRBV2
clone_size: NA
d_call: TRBD1
cdr3_nt: TGTGTCAGCAGATCAGGGGGTACTGAAGCTTTCTTT
cdr3_aa: CVSRSGGTEAFF

cdr3_length: 15
j_call: TRBJ1-4
v_call: TRBV5-6
clone_size: NA
d_call: NA
cdr3_nt: TGTGCCAGCAGCTATACAGGGCCCGCGGATGAAAAACTGTTTTTT
cdr3_aa: CASSYTGPADEKLFF

cdr3_length: 16
j_call: TRBJ2-1
v_call: TRBV28
clone_size: NA
d_call: TRBD2
cdr3_nt: TGTGCCAGCAGCTTTCGTCCGGGACTAGGACGGCGTGAGCAGTTCTTC
cdr3_aa: CASSFRPGLGRREQFF

cdr3_length: 14
j_call: TRBJ2-7
v_call: TRBV11-2
clone_size: NA
d_call: NA
cdr3_nt: TGTGCCAGCAGCGCTGATGGGGGATCCTACGAGCAGTACTTC
cdr3_aa: CASSADGGSYEQYF

cdr3_length: 14
j_call: TRBJ1-4
v_call: TRBV27
clone_size: NA
d_call: TRBD1
cdr3_nt: TGTGCCAGCAGTTTGGGGCGCAGGGGGGAAAAACTGTTTTTT
cdr3_aa: CASSLGRRGEKLFF

cdr3_length: 14
j_call: TRBJ2-7
v_call: TRBV9
clone_size: NA
d_call: NA
cdr3_nt: TGTGCCAGCAGCGTAGTCGGTAGTGGCTACGAGCAGTACTTC
cdr3_aa: CASSVVGSGYEQYF

cdr3_length: 14
j_call: TRBJ2-1
v_call: TRBV30
clone_size: NA
d_call: TRBD2
cdr3_nt: TGTGCCTGGAGTGGTAGCGGGAGACCGGTTGAGCAGTTCTTC
cdr3_aa: CAWSGSGRPVEQFF

cdr3_length: 15
j_call: TRBJ2-1
v_call: TRBV9
clone_size: NA
d_call: NA
cdr3_nt: TGTGCCAGCAGCGCACAGGGCGAAAGCTACAATGAGCAGTTCTTC
cdr3_aa: CASSAQGESYNEQFF

cdr3_length: 14
j_call: TRBJ1-4
v_call: TRBV14
clone_size: NA
d_call: TRBD1
cdr3_nt: TGTGCCAGCAGCCACCCGGGACAGGGGGAAAAACTGTTTTTT
cdr3_aa: CASSHPGQGEKLFF

cdr3_length: 14
j_call: TRBJ1-2
v_call: TRBV4-3
clone_size: once
d_call: TRBD1
cdr3_nt: TGCGCCAGCAGCCCCCGGACAGGGAACTATGGCTACACCTTC
cdr3_aa: CASSPRTGNYGYTF

cdr3_length: 13
j_call: TRBJ1-6
v_call: TRBV27
clone_size: once
d_call: NA
cdr3_nt: TGTGCCAGCAGCGAGGCGCGGGGTTCACCCCTCCACTTT
cdr3_aa: CASSEARGSPLHF

cdr3_length: 15
j_call: TRBJ1-1
v_call: TRBV5-4
clone_size: NA
d_call: TRBD1
cdr3_nt: TGTGCCAGCAGCTTGGGAATTGACAGGGATGGTGAAGCTTTCTTT
cdr3_aa: CASSLGIDRDGEAFF

cdr3_length: 16
j_call: TRBJ1-1
v_call: TRBV19
clone_size: NA
d_call: NA
cdr3_nt: TGTGCCAGTAGTCCCCGCCCCGAACAGAGGAACACTGAAGCTTTCTTT
cdr3_aa: CASSPRPEQRNTEAFF

cdr3_length: 12
j_call: TRBJ2-5
v_call: TRBV29-1
clone_size: NA
d_call: NA
cdr3_nt: TGCAGCGTTAAGAACAGTGAGGAGACCCAGTACTTC
cdr3_aa: CSVKNSEETQYF